This T cell receptor (beta chain) was captured by sequencing in a study of control samples from healthy donors and cancer patients. Per germline, CDR1 SEHNR and CDR2 FQNEAQ (reference sequence). V lost 5 bases to trimming and J lost 5 bases; unmatched junction nucleotides: 9. This CDR3 has 15 amino acids. Repertoires were generated with immunoSEQ multiplex PCR, while TCRdb's copy carries only in-frame clones and drops some. The repertoire holds 100,000 to 150,000 clones, with about 90% as singletons. The chain employs TRBV7-9 and TRBJ2-7, with 10 bases fitting TRBD1. The sample was blood. This clonotype was sampled from a man aged 60 to 69 in good health. DNA for the CDR3: TGTGCCAGCAGCCGCCCCGGGACAGGGGATCACGAGCAGTACTTC. Translating gives CASSRPGTGDHEQYF.